This is a list of T cell receptor beta chains from one sample in a study of blood T cell repertoires in COVID-19. Measured with immunoSEQ multiplex PCR; TCRdb has only the in-frame clones, and not every one. This table has hundreds of thousands of clones, roughly nine tenths appearing once. The sequenced sample was peripheral blood. All receptors derive from a man between 18 and 29 years old with active or convalescent COVID-19. The CDR3 runs from the conserved cysteine through the conserved F or W. A D gene is named only where the DNA matches it firmly. Clone size, where shown, is once, few, many, or a class for clones that have expanded.

d_call	v_call	clone_size	j_call	cdr3_aa	cdr3_nt
TRBD2	TRBV9	-	TRBJ2-2	CASSVPGLAVNTGELFF	TGTGCCAGCAGCGTACCAGGACTAGCGGTGAACACCGGGGAGCTGTTTTTT
TRBD1	TRBV6-6	-	TRBJ2-5	CATLLGGRETQYF	TGTGCCACGCTTCTAGGGGGCCGGGAGACCCAGTACTTC
-	TRBV11-3	-	TRBJ2-5	CASSPPGARETQYF	TGTGCCAGCAGCCCCCCGGGAGCGCGGGAGACCCAGTACTTC
-	TRBV5-4	-	TRBJ2-5	CASSLRETQYF	TGTGCCAGCAGCTTGCGAGAGACCCAGTACTTC
TRBD2	TRBV6-6	few	TRBJ2-2	CASSPRTDGAGRDGELFF	TGTGCCAGCAGTCCCCGGACCGACGGGGCGGGGAGGGACGGGGAGCTGTTTTTT
-	TRBV30	few	TRBJ2-3	CAYRVSSTDTQYF	TGTGCATACAGGGTTTCTAGCACAGATACGCAGTATTTT
-	TRBV5-1	-	TRBJ2-2	CASSSVPDTGELFF	TGCGCCAGCAGCTCGGTCCCGGACACCGGGGAGCTGTTTTTT
TRBD2	TRBV6-5	-	TRBJ2-7	CASSYGAGGGYEQYF	TGTGCCAGCAGTTACGGGGCGGGAGGGGGGTACGAGCAGTACTTC
-	TRBV6-2/TRBV6-3	-	TRBJ2-1	CASSYRLAVNEQFF	TGTGCCAGCAGTTACCGTCTAGCTGTCAATGAGCAGTTCTTC
-	TRBV9	-	TRBJ2-1	CASSVAENEQFF	TGTGCCAGCAGCGTAGCCGAGAATGAGCAGTTCTTC
-	TRBV10-3	-	TRBJ1-5	CAIRDTGPDQPQHF	TGTGCCATCAGGGATACAGGCCCGGACCAGCCCCAGCATTTT
TRBD1	TRBV9	-	TRBJ1-1	CASSGVGTGVPEAFF	TGTGCCAGCAGCGGGGTAGGGACAGGGGTCCCTGAAGCTTTCTTT
-	TRBV12-5	-	TRBJ1-3	CASGFNSGNTIYF	TGTGCTAGTGGTTTCAACTCTGGAAACACCATATATTTT
-	TRBV30	-	TRBJ2-7	CAWSPLGRYEQYF	TGTGCCTGGAGTCCACTTGGCAGGTACGAGCAGTACTTC
-	TRBV11-2	-	TRBJ2-1	CASSLQLNEQFF	TGTGCCAGCAGCTTACAACTAAATGAGCAGTTCTTC
-	TRBV7-9	-	TRBJ2-3	CASSSDSSMTDTQYF	TGTGCCAGCAGCTCGGACAGCAGTATGACAGATACGCAGTATTTT
-	TRBV5-6	-	TRBJ2-6	CASSLERGSYSGANVLTF	TGTGCCAGCAGCTTGGAAAGGGGGTCCTACTCTGGGGCCAACGTCCTGACTTTC
-	TRBV28	few	TRBJ1-5	CASSSTGRVVSNQPQHF	TGTGCCAGCAGTTCCACCGGGAGGGTCGTTAGCAATCAGCCCCAGCATTTT
-	TRBV19	-	TRBJ1-2	CASRRRLAHGYTF	TGTGCCAGTCGGCGGAGGTTGGCCCATGGCTACACCTTC
-	TRBV5-6	-	TRBJ2-2	CASSLAEGAIHTGELFF	TGTGCCAGCAGCTTGGCCGAAGGGGCTATCCACACCGGGGAGCTGTTTTTT
-	TRBV6-5	-	TRBJ1-2	CASRTSGARRTGYTF	TGTGCCAGCCGCACCTCAGGGGCACGCCGGACTGGCTACACCTTC
-	TRBV30	-	TRBJ1-4	CASNGGAVNEKLFF	TGTGCCTCAAACGGAGGGGCTGTTAATGAAAAACTGTTTTTT
-	TRBV18	few	TRBJ1-5	CASSQGMGNQPQHF	TGTGCCAGCTCACAGGGGATGGGCAATCAGCCCCAGCATTTT
TRBD2	TRBV3-1/TRBV3-2	-	TRBJ2-5	CASSPTPGGRETQYF	TGTGCCAGCAGCCCAACCCCGGGAGGGCGGGAGACCCAGTACTTC
-	TRBV7-3	-	TRBJ1-1	CASSTITGTEAFF	TGTGCCAGCAGCACCATAACGGGAACTGAAGCTTTCTTT
TRBD2	TRBV6-2/TRBV6-3	-	TRBJ2-7	CASSYYFLRGERSYEQYF	TGTGCCAGCAGTTACTATTTTCTGCGGGGGGAGAGATCCTACGAGCAGTACTTC
TRBD1	TRBV11-2	-	TRBJ1-6	CASSPWTGDYSYNSPLHF	TGTGCCAGCAGCCCATGGACAGGCGACTACTCCTATAATTCACCCCTCCACTTT
-	TRBV5-6	-	TRBJ1-4	CASSLKVARRGEKLFF	TGTGCCAGCAGCTTGAAAGTCGCCAGGCGGGGTGAAAAACTGTTTTTT
-	TRBV2	-	TRBJ2-5	CASTGGLQETQYF	TGTGCCAGCACAGGAGGGCTTCAAGAGACCCAGTACTTC
TRBD1	TRBV10-3	-	TRBJ1-6	CAATGTENSPLHF	TGTGCCGCAACCGGGACAGAGAATTCACCCCTCCACTTT
-	TRBV27	-	TRBJ2-7	CASSLQGIIYEQYF	TGTGCCAGCAGTTTACAGGGCATCATCTACGAGCAGTACTTC
TRBD1	TRBV28	-	TRBJ1-1	CASSRQGARTEAFF	TGTGCCAGCAGCAGACAGGGGGCGCGAACTGAAGCTTTCTTT
-	TRBV27	-	TRBJ2-7	CASSQDPRRLGSYEQYF	TGTGCCAGCAGTCAGGACCCCAGACGACTAGGCTCCTACGAGCAGTACTTC
-	TRBV24-1	-	TRBJ2-1	CATSGSGGIEQFF	TGTGCCACCAGTGGTTCAGGGGGGATTGAGCAGTTCTTC
-	TRBV7-5	-	TRBJ2-1	CARSSQGQTCPPFF	TGTGCCAGAAGCTCCCAGGGACAGACGTGTCCACCTTTCTTC
-	TRBV12-3/TRBV12-4	-	TRBJ1-1	CASSTGPEAFF	TGTGCCAGCAGTACCGGTCCTGAAGCTTTCTTT
TRBD1	TRBV28	-	TRBJ1-2	CASSPAGQGRRGGYTF	TGTGCCAGCAGCCCCGCGGGACAGGGAAGAAGGGGCGGCTACACCTTC
TRBD1	TRBV5-1	-	TRBJ2-7	CASSSDRGVGEQYF	TGCGCCAGCAGCTCCGACAGGGGGGTAGGGGAGCAGTACTTC
-	TRBV5-8	few	TRBJ2-1	CASSSGQQHNNEQFF	TGTGCCAGCAGCTCCGGCCAACAGCACAACAATGAGCAGTTCTTC
TRBD1	TRBV27	-	TRBJ1-2	CASSHSGTANYGYTF	TGTGCCAGCAGCCACTCCGGGACAGCTAACTATGGCTACACCTTC
TRBD1	TRBV19	few	TRBJ1-5	CASSLRIGQGAEQPQHF	TGTGCCAGTAGTCTTCGAATCGGACAGGGGGCGGAACAGCCCCAGCATTTT
TRBD1	TRBV7-3	-	TRBJ2-3	CASSLGQGPDTQYF	TGTGCCAGCAGTTTGGGACAGGGGCCAGATACGCAGTATTTT
TRBD1	TRBV5-1	-	TRBJ1-2	CASSLEEGQTYGYTF	TGCGCCAGCAGCCTCGAAGAGGGACAGACCTATGGCTACACCTTC
TRBD2	TRBV9	many	TRBJ2-2	CASSPGGLSANTGELFF	TGTGCCAGCAGCCCGGGGGGGCTTAGCGCGAACACCGGGGAGCTGTTTTTT
TRBD2	TRBV9	-	TRBJ2-3	CASSASGNPTNTQYF	TGTGCCAGCAGCGCAAGCGGGAATCCCACAAATACGCAGTATTTT
-	TRBV27	-	TRBJ1-5	CASSLDGYNQPQHF	TGTGCCAGCAGTTTAGACGGGTACAATCAGCCCCAGCATTTT
-	TRBV6-5	-	TRBJ2-3	CASSYRVVTDTQYF	TGTGCCAGCAGCTACCGCGTGGTCACAGATACGCAGTATTTT
-	TRBV7-2	-	TRBJ2-1	CASSLLGRVSSYNEQFF	TGTGCCAGCAGCTTATTAGGGCGGGTAAGCTCCTACAATGAGCAGTTCTTC
TRBD1	TRBV5-1	-	TRBJ2-7	CASSEDRGSEQYF	TGCGCCAGCAGCGAGGACAGGGGAAGCGAGCAGTACTTC
-	TRBV19	-	TRBJ1-6	CASTITVRRGTNSPLHF	TGTGCCAGTACTATCACGGTCCGACGGGGGACCAATTCACCCCTCCACTTT
-	TRBV10-2	-	TRBJ1-1	CASSDQTVNTEAFF	TGCGCCAGCAGTGATCAGACAGTGAACACTGAAGCTTTCTTT
-	TRBV20-1	-	TRBJ1-2	CSAFGGGGYTF	TGCAGTGCGTTTGGTGGAGGTGGCTACACCTTC
-	TRBV4-1	-	TRBJ1-1	CASSQPSATDEAFF	TGCGCCAGCAGCCAACCGAGCGCGACAGATGAAGCTTTCTTT
-	TRBV4-3	-	TRBJ2-7	CASSQGPGVRSYEQYF	TGCGCCAGCAGCCAGGGTCCCGGAGTTCGCTCCTACGAGCAGTACTTC
TRBD2	TRBV7-3	-	TRBJ2-1	CASSLSGGAGNEQFF	TGTGCCAGCAGTCTTAGCGGGGGGGCAGGCAATGAGCAGTTCTTC
TRBD1	TRBV7-9	few	TRBJ1-5	CASSQSDRGYQPQHF	TGTGCCAGCAGTCAATCGGACAGGGGCTATCAGCCCCAGCATTTT
TRBD1	TRBV6-5	-	TRBJ1-3	CASSYGTGQGRNTIYF	TGTGCCAGCAGTTATGGAACGGGACAGGGGAGAAACACCATATATTTT
-	TRBV5-5	-	TRBJ1-1	CASSSAITVNTEAFF	TGTGCCAGCAGCTCTGCCATTACAGTGAACACTGAAGCTTTCTTT
-	TRBV7-3	-	TRBJ2-5	CASSLTEQRNSPETQYF	TGTGCCAGCAGCTTAACGGAGCAGCGGAACTCCCCAGAGACCCAGTACTTC